A single T cell receptor beta chain is shown here with its context. Its antigen is not known. These data originate in a study of beta chain features in type 1 diabetes. Overall study: When patients were set against healthy donors, age, gender and cell yields were similar.

Unmatched junction bases numbered 4, after V lost 2 bases and J lost 4 bases. The CDR3 sequence is 15 residues long. From germline, CDR1 is SGDLS and CDR2 YYNGEE. The authors reverse transcribed all of the isolated RNA, so sequencing captured expressed TCRB transcripts. The protocol was immunoSEQ multiplex PCR, while the TCRdb copy is restricted to in-frame clones and leaves out a portion. The sample shows a few hundred thousand clones, over 12% of them seen only once. Purities over 95% were achieved in all sorted populations. Whole-study results and caveats: Shortening that was moderate but significant affected the TCRB CDR3s of Type 1 diabetes patients in all four CD4+ subsets.

The origin of this receptor is a man younger than 30 with type 1 diabetes. The sequencing sample was made of naive CD4+ T cells from blood. The V call is TRBV9, the J call TRBJ2-1; 9 nucleotides agree with TRBD1. The CDR3 here is CASSVRDRAYNEQFF. DNA of the CDR3: TGTGCCAGCAGCGTGCGGGACAGGGCTTACAATGAGCAGTTCTTC.